What follows are 23 T cell receptor beta chains derived from one specimen sequenced in a study of beta chain features in type 1 diabetes. Isolated RNA was reverse transcribed in full, so expressed TCRB transcripts were sequenced. Clones were sequenced by immunoSEQ multiplex PCR, and TCRdb holds only the in-frame ones, with some missing. The table includes about 210,000 clones, 11% detected once. The specimen was central memory CD4+ T cells from blood. These receptors were taken from a young man in good health.

The CDR3 sequence: CASNQGFYEQYF. DNA of the CDR3: TGTGCCAGCAACCAAGGGTTCTACGAGCAGTACTTC. This chain uses TRBV28 with TRBJ2-7; the D is unclear. There are 12 residues in the CDR3. Germline V gene sequence: CDR1 MDHEN, CDR2 SYDVKM. Trimming shortened V by 7 bases and J by 3 bases, and 10 bases separated the two germline ends.

The J gene is TRBJ2-3, the V gene TRBV6-5; TRBD2 matches at 7 bases. This CDR3 has 13 residues. V shed 7 bases, J shed 1 base, and the junction held 2 bases outside the gene matches. Germline V gives CDR1 MNHEY, CDR2 SVGAGI. The CDR3 region has the DNA TGTGCCAGCATGCTAGCGGGCACAGATACGCAGTATTTT. It is translated as CASMLAGTDTQYF.

The chain is built from TRBV25-1 and TRBJ2-7; a weak D match, TRBD2 (6 bases). V lost 3 bases, J lost 3 bases, and 21 bases lay in between. Looked up from germline, CDR1 is MGHDK and CDR2 is SYGVNS. This CDR3 has 17 amino acids. This CDR3 reads CASSDSAGTGPLYEQYF. DNA for the CDR3: TGTGCCAGCAGTGATTCCGCCGGGACTGGACCCCTCTACGAGCAGTACTTC.

The genes are TRBV9 and TRBJ2-4; D may be TRBD1 or TRBD2 (6 bases each). Trimming removed 0 bases from V and 7 bases from J, with 11 bases in between. Germline CDR1 SGDLS, CDR2 YYNGEE. This CDR3 comprises 14 residues. The DNA for the CDR3 is TGTGCCAGCAGCGTAGATTGGGGGGCGAACATTCAGTACTTC. It encodes CASSVDWGANIQYF.

This clone turned up a few times. The sample has other DNA sequences that encode this CDR3 too. The V gene is TRBV25-1, the J gene TRBJ1-5; 8 nucleotides line up with TRBD1. The CDR3 runs 15 residues. The V gene's germline CDR1 is MGHDK and CDR2 SYGVNS. J gave up 2 bases and V 4 bases, and 4 bases lay outside the gene matches. The CDR3 protein is CASSGQGSGNQPQHF. The CDR3 bases are TGTGCCAGCAGTGGACAGGGGTCAGGCAATCAGCCCCAGCATTTT.

This clone has just a few counts. The chain carries TRBV6-6 and TRBJ2-1, with 12 bases identical to TRBD2. The V gene end was trimmed by 5 bases and the J gene end by 9 bases; junction bases not matched to a gene: 8. The germline CDR1 and CDR2 sequences are MNHNY and SVGAGI (reference sequence). CDR3 length: 15 residues. The CDR3, as DNA: TGTGCCAGCAGTCGGACTAGCGGGACCTCCAGTGAGCAGTTCTTC. It is translated as CASSRTSGTSSEQFF.

In regard to this clone: A much larger clone is a single base away; this may be a read error. The J gene is TRBJ2-3, the V gene TRBV7-9; D uncertain. Germline V gene data show CDR1 as SEHNR and CDR2 as FQNEAQ (reference sequence). CDR3 length: 11 amino acids. Trimming cost V 2 bases and J 4 bases, with 1 base left between them. The CDR3, as DNA: TGTGCCAGCAGCTTACCAGATACGCAGTATTTT. Its protein is CASSLPDTQYF. Complete variable domain (other parts from reference TRBV7-9 and TRBJ2-3): DTGVSQNPRHKITKRGQNVTFRCDPISEHNRLYWYRQTLGQGPEFLTYFQNEAQLEKSRLLSDRFSAERPKGSFSTLEIQRTEQGDSAMYLCASSLPDTQYFGPGTRLTVL.

The chain links TRBV7-6 to TRBJ1-1; D is undetermined. Germline V gene data show CDR1 as SGHVS and CDR2 as FNYEAQ. The CDR3 runs 13 residues. V dropped 0 bases and J dropped 5 bases, with 7 bases sitting between them. The CDR3: CASSLALGTEAFF. DNA for the CDR3: TGTGCCAGCAGCTTAGCGTTGGGGACTGAAGCTTTCTTT.

The gene calls are TRBV30 and TRBJ2-2; maybe TRBD1 (5 bases). CDR1 is GTSNPN and CDR2 is SVGIG in the germline V gene (reference sequence). This CDR3 region has 15 residues. The ends were cut back, 3 bases at V and 8 bases at J, with 19 bases in the middle. The CDR3 nucleotides are TGTGCCTGGAGCGCAATGGGCAGGGCCAGGGGGGAGCTGTTTTTT. The encoded protein is CAWSAMGRARGELFF.

The rearrangement joins TRBV30 to TRBJ2-7; 7 bases agree with TRBD1. This CDR3 contains 14 residues. Germline-derived CDR1 and CDR2 are GTSNPN and SVGIG (reference sequence). The V segment lost 2 bases and the J segment 2 bases; nucleotides outside the gene matches: 6. The CDR3 region has the DNA TGTGCCTGGAGTCCCCAGAGGGGGCCCTACGAGCAGTACTTC. Translated, it gives CAWSPQRGPYEQYF.

This clone was counted a few times. This sequence joins TRBV15 and TRBJ1-1; D not certain. Trimming took 3 bases from V and 1 from J, leaving 15 bases between them. The CDR3 is 16 amino acids. Germline V gives CDR1 LNHNV, CDR2 YYDKDF (reference sequence). DNA for the CDR3: TGTGCCACCAGCAGCGCTCGGACCGCCGAGAACACTGAAGCTTTCTTT. Encoded protein: CATSSARTAENTEAFF.

This clone was recorded a few times. V gene TRBV15 combines with J gene TRBJ2-7; D tentatively fits TRBD1 or TRBD2 (5 bases each). V lost 4 bases, J lost 5 bases, and 15 bases lay in between. CDR1 LNHNV and CDR2 YYDKDF come from the germline V gene (reference sequence). The CDR3 consists of 14 residues. CDR3 amino acids: CATSTGTWGHEQYF. DNA of the CDR3: TGTGCCACCAGCACCGGGACCTGGGGCCACGAGCAGTACTTC. Full variable domain (remainder filled in from reference TRBV15 and TRBJ2-7): DAMVIQNPRYQVTQFGKPVTLSCSQTLNHNVMYWYQQKSSQAPKLLFHYYDKDFNNEADTPDNFQSRRPNTSFCFLDIRSPGLGDTAMYLCATSTGTWGHEQYFGPGTRLTVT.

For this clone: It is likely a read error: a sequence one base away is far more abundant. This sample includes further DNA sequences coding for the same CDR3. The chain couples TRBV4-1 to TRBJ2-3, with D perhaps matching TRBD1 or TRBD2 (5 bases each). There are 15 residues in the CDR3. Between the trimmed V and J ends, which lost 0 bases and 4 bases, there was a span of 11 bases. CDR1 is MGHRA, CDR2 YSYEKL, per germline. The CDR3 DNA reads as TGCGCCAGCAGCCAAGAAGGTGAGGGGCCAGATACGCAGTATTTT. Its translation: CASSQEGEGPDTQYF.

This clone was observed a handful of times. The rearrangement links TRBV30 to TRBJ2-7; 10 bases are a match to TRBD1. The CDR3 spans 14 residues. The junction had 6 bases not matched to a gene; V was cut back by 3 bases and J by 4 bases. CDR1 and CDR2 (germline): GTSNPN, SVGIG (reference sequence). The CDR3 sequence is CAWRSSGQGYEQYF. For the CDR3, the DNA is TGTGCCTGGAGAAGCTCGGGACAGGGGTACGAGCAGTACTTC.

This clone was seen repeatedly, ten times or more. The chain is built from TRBV4-1 and TRBJ2-1; the match to TRBD2 covers 11 bases. Trimming took 0 bases from V and 7 from J; bases not matched to a gene: 8. The CDR3 runs to 17 residues. Germline CDR1 MGHRA, CDR2 YSYEKL. The CDR3 region is CASSQDYGTSGRNEQFF. The CDR3, as DNA: TGCGCCAGCAGCCAAGATTACGGGACTAGCGGACGGAATGAGCAGTTCTTC.

This clone was recorded a few times. The genes are TRBV27 and TRBJ2-5; the D is unclear. The CDR3 has 13 amino acids. V was shortened by 10 bases and J by 1 base, with 13 bases between the two germline ends. CDR1 and CDR2 (germline): MNHEY, SMNVEV (reference sequence). Here the CDR3 reads CATSSSVQETQYF. In DNA, the CDR3 is TGTGCCACCTCGAGCAGCGTCCAAGAGACCCAGTACTTC.

In its sample, this clone was seen a few times. CDR3 DNA sequence: TGTGCCAGCAGTGAATCCCGTGGTAGCGACACCGGGGAGCTGTTTTTT. This gives the protein CASSESRGSDTGELFF. This chain joins TRBV25-1 and TRBJ2-2; possible D gene TRBD2, 5 bases. Trimming shortened V by 1 base and J by 3 bases, and 12 bases separated the two germline ends. Germline V CDR1 and CDR2: MGHDK, SYGVNS. The CDR3 is made up of 16 amino acids.

At least ten counts were recorded for this clone. The rearrangement joins TRBV18 to TRBJ2-5; D possibly corresponds to TRBD1 (5 bases). The CDR3 has 16 residues. Germline values: CDR1 KGHSH, CDR2 LQKENI. With 3 bases removed from V and 2 bases from J, the gap between germline ends came to 16 bases. In nucleotides, the CDR3 is TGTGCCAGCTCACCCTTACCTCTGGACATGCAAGAGACCCAGTACTTC. This encodes CASSPLPLDMQETQYF.

This clone was observed a few times. The chain carries TRBV15 and TRBJ2-5; no clear D. Germline V gene lookup returns CDR1 LNHNV and CDR2 YYDKDF (reference sequence). Between the trimmed V and J ends, which lost 9 bases and 5 bases, there was a span of 16 bases. This CDR3 spans 13 amino acids. The CDR3 bases are TGTGCCACGAGGCGCGCCGCCGGGGAGACCCAGTACTTC. It codes for CATRRAAGETQYF.

In its sample, this clone was seen a few times. The chain carries TRBV21-1 and TRBJ1-1; TRBD1, the table's D call, lacks a check against the DNA. TRBV21-1 is a documented pseudogene. CDR3 length: 16 amino acids. CDR3 DNA: TGTGCCAGCAGCAAAGCACGCAGGGGGTTCAACACTGAAGCTTTCTTT. This gives the protein CASSKARRGFNTEAFF.

J is TRBJ1-2 and V is TRBV2; D not resolved. The CDR3 covers 14 residues. Germline-derived CDR1 and CDR2 are SNHLY and FYNNEI. Trimming shortened V by 2 bases and J by 2 bases, and 9 bases separated the two germline ends. The DNA for the CDR3 is TGTGCCAGCAGTGAATCGGCGGCCAACTATGGCTACACCTTC. Protein sequence: CASSESAANYGYTF.

The V call is TRBV7-9, the J call TRBJ2-4, with D perhaps matching TRBD1 or TRBD2 (6 bases each). The germline V gene encodes CDR1 SEHNR and CDR2 FQNEAQ (reference sequence). V lost 0 bases to trimming and J lost 0 bases, with 9 bases between them. This CDR3 has 16 amino acids. CDR3 bases: TGTGCCAGCAGCTTAGCAGGGGGGCTAGCCAAAAACATTCAGTACTTC. This sequence encodes CASSLAGGLAKNIQYF.

The rearrangement uses TRBV4-1 and TRBJ2-5; the match to TRBD2 covers 8 bases. This CDR3 has 17 amino acids. The junction had 12 bases not matched to a gene; V was cut back by 3 bases and J by 3 bases. The germline V gene has CDR1 MGHRA and CDR2 YSYEKL. The CDR3 coding sequence is TGCGCCAGCAGCCAGGGGACTAGGCGGGAGTGGGAAGAGACCCAGTACTTC. Its protein is CASSQGTRREWEETQYF.